The subject of this entry is one T cell receptor (beta chain). CDR3 size: 19 residues. CDR1 MDHEN and CDR2 SYDVKM come from the germline V gene. V lost 6 bases, J lost 0 bases, and 25 bases lay in between. Per the original data handling: Using reference gene primer amplification, nucleated cell counts were estimated. The data were produced by immunoSEQ multiplex PCR, yet TCRdb's version contains in-frame clones alone and is incomplete. V and J calls and clone size are as listed in that table; D and trimming were resolved from the DNA. The table records about 75,000 clones, approximately 88% of them present only once. This sample is drawn from a study of blood T cell repertoires in COVID-19. Study summary: COVID-19 samples from acute and convalescent phases originated in the United States, Italy and Spain. T cells, B-cell-depleted T cells, or PBMCs provided the cDNA or gDNA that served as material.

The rearrangement uses TRBV28 and TRBJ2-3, with a tentative D call TRBD2 (6 bases). The sequence came from a human donor in a cohort sampled during active COVID-19. Sequencing was done on a sample of peripheral blood. The CDR3 DNA follows: TGTGCCAGCAGCCCCGGCGGGCCGAGCGGGCTTACTAGCACAGATACGCAGTATTTT. It codes for CASSPGGPSGLTSTDTQYF.